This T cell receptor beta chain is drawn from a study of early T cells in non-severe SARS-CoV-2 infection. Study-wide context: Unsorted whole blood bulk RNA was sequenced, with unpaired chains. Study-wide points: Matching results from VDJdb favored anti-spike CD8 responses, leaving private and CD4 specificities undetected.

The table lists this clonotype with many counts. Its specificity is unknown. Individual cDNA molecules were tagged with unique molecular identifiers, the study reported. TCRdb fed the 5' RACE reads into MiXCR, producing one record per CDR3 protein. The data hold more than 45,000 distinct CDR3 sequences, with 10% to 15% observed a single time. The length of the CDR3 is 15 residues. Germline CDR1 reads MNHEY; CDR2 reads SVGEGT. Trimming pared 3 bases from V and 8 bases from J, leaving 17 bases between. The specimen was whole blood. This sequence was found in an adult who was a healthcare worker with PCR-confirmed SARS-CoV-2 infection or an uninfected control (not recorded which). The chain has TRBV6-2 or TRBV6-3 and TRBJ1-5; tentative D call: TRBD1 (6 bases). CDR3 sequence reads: CASSYQSGNREPQHF. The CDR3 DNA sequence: TGTGCCAGCAGTTATCAATCAGGGAACAGGGAGCCCCAGCATTTT.